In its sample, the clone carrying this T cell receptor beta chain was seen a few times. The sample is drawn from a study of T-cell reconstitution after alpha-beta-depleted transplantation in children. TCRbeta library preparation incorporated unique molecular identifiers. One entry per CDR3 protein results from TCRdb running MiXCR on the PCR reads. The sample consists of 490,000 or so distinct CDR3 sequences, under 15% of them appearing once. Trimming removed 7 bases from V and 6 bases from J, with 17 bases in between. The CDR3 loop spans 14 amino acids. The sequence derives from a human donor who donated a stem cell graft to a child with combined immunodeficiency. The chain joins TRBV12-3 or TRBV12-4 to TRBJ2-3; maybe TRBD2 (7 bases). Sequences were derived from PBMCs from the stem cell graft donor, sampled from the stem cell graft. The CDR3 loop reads CASILGGGDDTQYF. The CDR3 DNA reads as TGTGCCAGCATCCTAGGGGGAGGGGATGATACGCAGTATTTT.